What follows are 31 T cell receptor beta chains derived from one specimen sequenced in a study of T cell responses to AZD1222 COVID-19 vaccine. The method was immunoSEQ multiplex PCR; TCRdb's version includes in-frame clones alone and lacks a portion of them. The sample lists 65,000 to 100,000 clones, 88% occurring once. The sample consisted of peripheral blood, taken 28 days after the second AZD1222 dose. These receptor sequences come from an adult who received the AZD1222 COVID-19 vaccine.

A single count supports this clone. V gene TRBV27 combines with J gene TRBJ2-7, with D perhaps matching TRBD1 (6 bases). The CDR3 runs 16 residues. V dropped 2 bases and J dropped 3 bases, with 17 bases sitting between them. Germline CDR1 and CDR2: MNHEY and SMNVEV (reference sequence). The CDR3 DNA reads as TGTGCCAGCAGTTTAGCCGGTCTGGGGGCTGACTACGAGCAGTACTTC. This translates into CASSLAGLGADYEQYF.

The chain recombines TRBV7-9 with TRBJ1-2; D is uncertain. The V end lost 1 base, the J end lost 4 bases, and 4 bases lay between the germline ends. Germline V lookup: CDR1 SEHNR, CDR2 FQNEAQ (reference sequence). The CDR3 is 12 amino acids. As DNA, the CDR3 is TGTGCCAGCAGCTTAGGCGGCTATGGCTACACCTTC. This encodes CASSLGGYGYTF.

This chain connects TRBV13 to TRBJ1-1; D remains ambiguous. Trimming took off 2 bases at V and 7 bases at J, with 8 bases between the two ends. In germline, CDR1 is PRHDT, CDR2 FYEKMQ (reference sequence). The CDR3 is 12 residues long. CDR3 protein: CASSLIGYEAFF. The DNA of the CDR3 is TGTGCCAGCAGCTTAATAGGGTATGAAGCTTTCTTT.

Only one count was recorded for this clone. This sequence joins TRBV4-2 and TRBJ2-3; possibly TRBD2 for D (5 bases). This CDR3 region has 17 residues. Germline V gene lookup returns CDR1 LGHNA and CDR2 YNFKEQ. Between the trimmed V and J ends, which lost 0 bases and 0 bases, there was a span of 13 bases. The CDR3 loop reads CASSQDETKTSTDTQYF. CDR3 sequence (DNA): TGTGCCAGCAGCCAAGATGAGACTAAAACTAGCACAGATACGCAGTATTTT.

The V gene is TRBV18, the J gene TRBJ1-1; TRBD1 agrees at 7 bases. The junction had 16 bases not matched to a gene; V was cut back by 3 bases and J by 0 bases. This CDR3 has 19 residues. In germline, CDR1 is KGHSH, CDR2 LQKENI. CDR3 residues: CASSPQGGAPWGLNTEAFF. The DNA for the CDR3 is TGTGCCAGCTCACCCCAGGGGGGGGCACCTTGGGGTCTGAACACTGAAGCTTTCTTT.

The V and J genes are TRBV27 and TRBJ1-4, with no clear D. CDR1 is MNHEY, CDR2 SMNVEV, per germline (reference sequence). Trimming shortened V by 6 bases and J by 4 bases, and 9 bases separated the two germline ends. The CDR3 is made up of 13 amino acids. CDR3 DNA: TGTGCCAGCAGGGGCTTTGATAATGAAAAACTGTTTTTT. This encodes CASRGFDNEKLFF.

The V and J genes are TRBV24-1 and TRBJ2-1, with 14 bases lining up with TRBD2. Germline-derived CDR1 and CDR2 are KGHDR and SFDVKD. The V gene end was trimmed by 5 bases and the J gene end by 8 bases; junction bases not matched to a gene: 7. The CDR3 loop spans 16 amino acids. CDR3 residues: CATSGGLAGVGDEQFF. The CDR3 nucleotides read TGTGCCACCAGTGGGGGACTAGCGGGAGTTGGGGATGAGCAGTTCTTC.

This chain joins TRBV6-4 and TRBJ2-2, with D possibly matching TRBD2 (5 bases). The CDR3 is 14 residues long. Trimming took 8 bases from V and 6 from J, leaving 16 bases between them. Germline values: CDR1 MRHNA, CDR2 SNTAGT. DNA of the CDR3: TGTGCCAGCCTCGAGTCGGGGTGGGCCGGGGAGCTGTTTTTT. Its translation is CASLESGWAGELFF.

V usage is TRBV19 and J usage is TRBJ1-1; TRBD1 aligns across 7 bases. This CDR3 spans 14 amino acids. Germline-derived CDR1 and CDR2 are LNHDA and SQIVND (reference sequence). V lost 10 bases to trimming and J lost 1 base; unmatched junction nucleotides: 9. The CDR3, as DNA: TGTGCCACTAAGCCCGGGACAGAGAACACTGAAGCTTTCTTT. It specifies CATKPGTENTEAFF.

The rearrangement links TRBV18 to TRBJ2-5; 7 bases line up with TRBD2. Trimming took 3 bases from V and 2 from J; bases not matched to a gene: 9. In germline, CDR1 is KGHSH, CDR2 LQKENI. This CDR3 region has 16 residues. CDR3 coding DNA: TGTGCCAGCTCACCTCGGCTAGCGGAGTTACAAGAGACCCAGTACTTC. It specifies CASSPRLAELQETQYF. Based on the CDR3 plus reference TRBV18 and TRBJ2-5, the full variable domain is NAGVMQNPRHLVRRRGQEARLRCSPMKGHSHVYWYRQLPEEGLKFMVYLQKENIIDESGMPKERFSAEFPKEGPSILRIQQVVRGDSAAYFCASSPRLAELQETQYFGPGTRLLVL.

The chain recombines TRBV7-2 with TRBJ2-7; perhaps TRBD1 as D (5 bases). The V gene's germline CDR1 is SGHTA and CDR2 FQGNSA. Trimming removed 3 bases at V and 6 bases at J, with 12 bases between. This CDR3 is 13 amino acids long. The CDR3 spells CASSLDMFGEQYF. The CDR3 DNA follows: TGTGCCAGCAGCTTGGACATGTTTGGCGAGCAGTACTTC.

The CDR3 coding sequence is TGCGCCAGCAGGGCTGGCGATACGCAGTATTTT. Its protein product is CASRAGDTQYF. This sequence joins TRBV5-1 and TRBJ2-3; D remains ambiguous. Trimming took off 5 bases at V and 6 bases at J, with 7 bases between the two ends. The CDR3 is 11 amino acids. Per germline, CDR1 SGHRS and CDR2 YFSETQ.

This chain connects TRBV6-5 to TRBJ2-7; TRBD1 is a possible D gene (6 bases). Trimming left V 6 bases short and J 2 bases short, with 17 bases between. The CDR3 runs 15 residues. Germline CDR1 is MNHEY and CDR2 is SVGAGI. The CDR3 reads CASRNGQPGPYEQYF. DNA of the CDR3: TGTGCCAGCAGAAACGGACAGCCCGGACCCTACGAGCAGTACTTC.

The J gene is TRBJ2-6, the V gene TRBV15; no reliable D call. The CDR3 covers 16 residues. Between the trimmed V and J ends, which lost 0 bases and 2 bases, there was a span of 8 bases. Germline V gives CDR1 LNHNV, CDR2 YYDKDF (reference sequence). CDR3 coding DNA: TGTGCCACCAGCAGAGATCCGGCACCTGGGGCCAACGTCCTGACTTTC. Translating gives CATSRDPAPGANVLTF.

The chain carries TRBV28 and TRBJ2-7; no reliable D call. In germline, CDR1 is MDHEN, CDR2 SYDVKM. This CDR3 is built from 13 residues. V lost 5 bases, J lost 3 bases, and 11 bases lay in between. The CDR3 region has the DNA TGTGCCAGCAGTAGCCCGGGTTTCTACGAGCAGTACTTC. Translated: CASSSPGFYEQYF.

V and J are TRBV11-2 and TRBJ1-1; D is possibly TRBD1 (5 bases). Per the germline V gene, CDR1 is SGHAT and CDR2 is FQNNGV. This CDR3 has 16 residues. V shed 1 base and J shed 10 bases, with 22 bases lying between them. The CDR3 DNA is TGTGCCAGCAGCTTAGCAAGGGGTACGGGTCCTGAATCAGCTTTCTTT. This encodes CASSLARGTGPESAFF.

CDR3 region: CASSREGGATNEKLFF. The CDR3 coding sequence is TGTGCCAGTAGTCGGGAGGGAGGCGCAACTAATGAAAAACTGTTTTTT. This rearrangement joins TRBV19 to TRBJ1-4, with no clear D. CDR1 and CDR2 from the germline V gene are LNHDA and SQIVND (reference sequence). V shed 5 bases and J shed 0 bases, with 13 bases lying between them. CDR3 size: 16 residues.

The V and J genes are TRBV4-3 and TRBJ2-5, with TRBD2 identical over 11 bases. The CDR3 contains 15 residues. Germline values: CDR1 LGHNA, CDR2 YSLEER. Losses at the gene ends were 0 bases for V and 11 bases for J; bases not matched to a gene: 8. The CDR3 is CASSQELAGAGEQYF. In DNA form, the CDR3 reads TGCGCCAGCAGCCAAGAACTAGCGGGAGCTGGAGAGCAGTACTTC.

The DNA of the CDR3 is TGCGCCAGCAGCTTGGGGACAGGGGCTACCTACGAGCAGTACTTC. Translation gives CASSLGTGATYEQYF. This rearrangement joins TRBV5-1 to TRBJ2-7; 9 bases fit TRBD1. CDR3 size: 15 residues. With 0 bases clipped from V and 2 bases from J, the junction kept 3 bases outside the gene matches. CDR1 is SGHRS, CDR2 YFSETQ, per germline.

V and J are TRBV6-1 and TRBJ2-1; D is possibly TRBD2 (5 bases). Germline loops: CDR1 MNHNS, CDR2 SASEGT. Trimming shortened V by 2 bases and J by 0 bases, and 11 bases separated the two germline ends. The CDR3 loop spans 16 amino acids. The CDR3 DNA reads TGTGCCAGCAGTGAAAGGAGCGGAGCCTCCTACAATGAGCAGTTCTTC. Translating gives CASSERSGASYNEQFF.

The chain joins TRBV29-1 to TRBJ1-1; D uncertain. The CDR3 consists of 13 residues. The germline V gene has CDR1 SQVTM and CDR2 ANQGSEA. V was trimmed by 0 bases and J by 3 bases, leaving 8 bases between them. The CDR3 protein is CSVEDSPHTEAFF. The CDR3 nucleotides read TGCAGCGTTGAAGATAGCCCCCACACTGAAGCTTTCTTT.

The J gene is TRBJ2-4, the V gene TRBV28; D remains unclear. CDR1 is MDHEN, CDR2 SYDVKM, per germline. The ends were cut back, 2 bases at V and 2 bases at J, with 10 bases in the middle. CDR3 length equals 15 residues. The CDR3 loop reads CASSLVLGTKNIQYF. CDR3 coding DNA: TGTGCCAGCAGTTTAGTTTTAGGAACCAAAAACATTCAGTACTTC.

This chain joins TRBV5-8 and TRBJ2-7; perhaps TRBD1 as D (5 bases). Germline V gives CDR1 SGHTS, CDR2 YDEGEE. Between the trimmed V and J ends, which lost 0 bases and 8 bases, there was a span of 9 bases. The CDR3 is 12 residues long. CDR3 loop: CASSLEGYKQYF. CDR3 in DNA: TGTGCCAGCAGCTTGGAGGGGTACAAGCAGTACTTC.

CDR3 protein: CASRALAGSYNEQFF. CDR3 bases: TGTGCCAGCAGGGCCCTAGCGGGCTCCTACAATGAGCAGTTCTTC. The chain joins TRBV28 to TRBJ2-1; TRBD2 aligns across 8 bases. The CDR3 extends over 15 amino acids. The V gene's germline CDR1 is MDHEN and CDR2 SYDVKM. After removal of 6 bases from V and 0 bases from J, the junction contained 4 bases not matched to a gene.

This chain links TRBV7-9 with TRBJ1-5; TRBD1 matches 9 bases. The junction had 14 bases not matched to a gene; V was cut back by 5 bases and J by 6 bases. This CDR3 has 17 amino acids. From germline, CDR1 is SEHNR and CDR2 FQNEAQ (reference sequence). CDR3: CASSAFPRTGAGQPQHF. In DNA, the CDR3 is TGTGCCAGCAGCGCGTTCCCCCGGACAGGGGCGGGTCAGCCCCAGCATTTT.

To note about this clone: The same CDR3 also results from other DNA sequences found in this sample. This chain joins TRBV6-1 and TRBJ2-1; 8 nucleotides line up with TRBD2. Germline loops: CDR1 MNHNS, CDR2 SASEGT. The CDR3 extends over 16 amino acids. V lost 4 bases, J lost 0 bases, and 5 bases stayed unmatched. The CDR3 region is CASSAWSGSSYNEQFF. The CDR3 DNA reads TGTGCCAGCAGTGCATGGAGCGGGAGCTCCTACAATGAGCAGTTCTTC.

This clone was counted once. The chain links TRBV28 to TRBJ2-1; 7 bases are a match to TRBD1. The V gene's germline CDR1 is MDHEN and CDR2 SYDVKM. J lost 0 bases, V lost 6 bases, and 11 bases had no gene match. The CDR3 loop spans 17 amino acids. The CDR3 loop reads CASSPRPDRDSYNEQFF. The DNA for the CDR3 is TGTGCCAGCAGCCCTCGCCCCGACAGGGACTCCTACAATGAGCAGTTCTTC. Full variable domain (outside the CDR3, taken from reference TRBV28 and TRBJ2-1): DVKVTQSSRYLVKRTGEKVFLECVQDMDHENMFWYRQDPGLGLRLIYFSYDVKMKEKGDIPEGYSVSREKKERFSLILESASTNQTSMYLCASSPRPDRDSYNEQFFGPGTRLTVL.

This chain joins TRBV4-1 and TRBJ1-2, with 10 bases aligning to TRBD1. The CDR3 covers 17 residues. CDR1 is MGHRA and CDR2 is YSYEKL in the germline V gene. V dropped 1 base and J dropped 4; count of bases not matched to a gene: 9. CDR3 loop: CASSQADRGLVSYGYTF. The CDR3, as DNA: TGCGCCAGCAGCCAAGCCGACAGGGGGCTTGTGAGCTATGGCTACACCTTC.

This chain uses TRBV3-1 (or the pseudogene TRBV3-2) with TRBJ2-7; 15 nucleotides line up with TRBD2. The V gene end was trimmed by 6 bases and the J gene end by 7 bases; junction bases not matched to a gene: 7. Germline CDR1 is LGHDT and CDR2 is YNNKEL (reference sequence). The CDR3 has 15 amino acids. The CDR3 sequence is CASSPGTSGRWEQYF. The DNA of the CDR3 is TGTGCCAGCAGTCCCGGGACTAGCGGGAGGTGGGAGCAGTACTTC.

This clone appeared a single time. The chain links TRBV6-2 or TRBV6-3 to TRBJ1-5, with 9 bases identical to TRBD1. Looked up from germline, CDR1 is MNHEY and CDR2 is SVGEGT. This CDR3 contains 17 residues. V shed 2 bases and J 1 base; nucleotides not matched to a gene: 6. The DNA for the CDR3 is TGTGCCAGCAGTTACGACAGGGGGGTGAAGAGCAATCAGCCCCAGCATTTT. Its translation is CASSYDRGVKSNQPQHF.

CDR3 residues: CASSPRTGRDTEAFF. The CDR3 DNA reads TGTGCCAGCTCACCTCGGACAGGGCGGGACACTGAAGCTTTCTTT. The chain joins TRBV18 to TRBJ1-1, with TRBD1 matching 8 bases. V was pared by 3 bases and J by 3 bases, with 6 bases of the junction left unmatched. CDR1 is KGHSH, CDR2 LQKENI, per germline. The length of the CDR3 is 15 residues.